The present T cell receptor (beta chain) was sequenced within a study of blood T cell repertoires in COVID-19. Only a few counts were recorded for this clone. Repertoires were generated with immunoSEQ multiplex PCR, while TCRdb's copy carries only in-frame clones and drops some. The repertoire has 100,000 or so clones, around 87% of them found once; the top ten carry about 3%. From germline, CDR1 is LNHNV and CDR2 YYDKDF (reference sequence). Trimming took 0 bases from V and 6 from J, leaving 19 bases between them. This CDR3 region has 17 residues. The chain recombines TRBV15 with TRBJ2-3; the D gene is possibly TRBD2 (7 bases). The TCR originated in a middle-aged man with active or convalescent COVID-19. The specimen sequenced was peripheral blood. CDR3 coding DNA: TGTGCCACCAGCAGAGAATCGGCGGGGGCACGGATGGATACGCAGTATTTT. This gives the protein CATSRESAGARMDTQYF.